Below are 22 T cell receptor beta chains sequenced from a single sample in a study of blood T cell repertoires in COVID-19. Clones were sequenced by immunoSEQ multiplex PCR, and TCRdb holds only the in-frame ones, with some missing. The sample shows around 430,000 clones, about nine tenths of them seen only once. The sample comprised peripheral blood. Source of these receptors: a woman in her 50s with COVID-19, enrolled during active disease.

This chain uses TRBV5-1 with TRBJ2-3; TRBD1 agrees at 9 bases. Looked up from germline, CDR1 is SGHRS and CDR2 is YFSETQ. J lost 3 bases, V lost 5 bases, and 7 bases had no gene match. The length of the CDR3 is 15 residues. The CDR3 DNA reads TGCGCCAGCAGGGGACAGGGAATGAGGACAGATACGCAGTATTTT. As protein: CASRGQGMRTDTQYF.

V gene TRBV5-1 combines with J gene TRBJ2-7, with D maybe TRBD1 (5 bases). V was cut by 2 bases and J by 0 bases, with 15 bases left in between. Germline V CDR1 and CDR2: SGHRS, YFSETQ. The CDR3 extends over 16 amino acids. Here the CDR3 DNA reads TGCGCCAGCAGCTTCGGACACTCCTCAAGCTCCTACGAGCAGTACTTC. Protein product: CASSFGHSSSSYEQYF.

The CDR3 loop reads CASSLLAGGGETQYF. In DNA, the CDR3 is TGTGCCAGCAGTTTGCTAGCGGGGGGAGGAGAGACCCAGTACTTC. V gene TRBV6-5 combines with J gene TRBJ2-5; the match to TRBD2 covers 11 bases. The CDR3 covers 15 residues. V was pared by 4 bases and J by 4 bases, with 5 bases of the junction left unmatched. Germline assignment: CDR1 MNHEY and CDR2 SVGAGI.

The CDR3, as DNA: TGTGCCACCAGCAGACGAACTATAGCGGGGGGGGCAGATACGCAGTATTTT. Translation gives CATSRRTIAGGADTQYF. The rearrangement joins TRBV15 to TRBJ2-3, with TRBD2 matching 11 bases. V shed 2 bases and J 4 bases; nucleotides not matched to a gene: 8. The CDR3 sequence is 17 residues long. Per germline, CDR1 LNHNV and CDR2 YYDKDF (reference sequence). Supplemented by reference TRBV15 and TRBJ2-3, the full variable domain reads DAMVIQNPRYQVTQFGKPVTLSCSQTLNHNVMYWYQQKSSQAPKLLFHYYDKDFNNEADTPDNFQSRRPNTSFCFLDIRSPGLGDTAMYLCATSRRTIAGGADTQYFGPGTRLTVL.

The J gene is TRBJ1-2, the V gene TRBV5-6, with a weak D call TRBD1 (5 bases). The CDR3 loop spans 15 amino acids. Germline loops: CDR1 SGHDT, CDR2 YYEEEE. The germline V and J ends were trimmed by 5 bases and 4 bases, with 18 bases remaining between them. In nucleotides, the CDR3 is TGTGCCAGCAGACCTATCAGGGTTACTCCCTATGGCTACACCTTC. Protein sequence: CASRPIRVTPYGYTF.

This clone has just a few counts. The V and J genes are TRBV11-2 and TRBJ2-3, with a tentative D call TRBD1 (6 bases). V gave up 0 bases and J gave up 2 bases, with 15 bases separating them. Germline loops: CDR1 SGHAT, CDR2 FQNNGV. The CDR3 loop spans 17 amino acids. CDR3 sequence (DNA): TGTGCCAGCAGCTTAGATCTCCCCCGGACAGTCACAGATACGCAGTATTTT. It yields the protein CASSLDLPRTVTDTQYF.

The V and J genes are TRBV9 and TRBJ2-2, with D perhaps TRBD2 (6 bases). The V and J ends lost 0 bases and 6 bases respectively, with 9 bases between them. Germline assignment: CDR1 SGDLS and CDR2 YYNGEE. This CDR3 comprises 14 residues. CDR3 DNA sequence: TGTGCCAGCAGCGTAGAGGGAGGACCCGGGGAGCTGTTTTTT. It yields the protein CASSVEGGPGELFF. The full variable domain, with the rest looked up from reference TRBV9 and TRBJ2-2, is DSGVTQTPKHLITATGQRVTLRCSPRSGDLSVYWYQQSLDQGLQFLIQYYNGEERAKGNILERFSAQQFPDLHSELNLSSLELGDSALYFCASSVEGGPGELFFGEGSRLTVL.

The V and J genes are TRBV7-3 and TRBJ2-2; tentative D call: TRBD2 (6 bases). V lost 8 bases and J lost 3, with 10 bases in between. This CDR3 has 13 residues. CDR1 and CDR2 (germline): SGHTA, FQGTGA. CDR3 DNA: TGTGCCAGCGGGCCGGGGGACACCGGGGAGCTGTTTTTT. Protein: CASGPGDTGELFF.

The gene calls are TRBV18 and TRBJ1-2, with TRBD1 as a possible D gene (6 bases). CDR3 length: 13 residues. The V end lost 0 bases, the J end lost 7 bases, and 9 bases lay between the germline ends. In germline, CDR1 is KGHSH, CDR2 LQKENI. This CDR3 is CASSPPVGGGYTF. In DNA form, the CDR3 reads TGTGCCAGCTCACCACCTGTAGGGGGTGGCTACACCTTC.

The CDR3 reads CASSQVTTNTEAFF. CDR3 DNA: TGCGCCAGCAGCCAAGTTACGACTAACACTGAAGCTTTCTTT. This sequence joins TRBV4-1 and TRBJ1-1; the D is unclear. The length of the CDR3 is 14 residues. V was cut by 1 base and J by 2 bases, with 8 bases left in between. CDR1 and CDR2 from the germline V gene are MGHRA and YSYEKL.

This clone was picked up a small number of times. The CDR3 coding sequence is TGTGCCAGCAGCTTAGACGGGGAGCCGCGCGGTGAAGCTTTCTTT. It yields the protein CASSLDGEPRGEAFF. This chain uses TRBV11-2 with TRBJ1-1; no firm D call. CDR1 is SGHAT and CDR2 is FQNNGV in the germline V gene. The CDR3 runs to 15 residues. Trimming took off 0 bases at V and 7 bases at J, with 15 bases between the two ends.

The V gene is TRBV4-2, the J gene TRBJ2-2; 11 bases agree with TRBD2. Germline trimming cut 3 bases from V and 5 bases from J; bases unmatched to any gene: 5. The CDR3 loop spans 16 amino acids. Germline V gene lookup returns CDR1 LGHNA and CDR2 YNFKEQ. For the CDR3, the DNA is TGTGCCAGCAGCCACATTAGCGGGGGGGAGACCGGGGAGCTGTTTTTT. Translated: CASSHISGGETGELFF.

The V and J genes are TRBV24-1 and TRBJ2-3; 12 nucleotides align to TRBD2. The trim removed 5 bases at V and 11 bases at J, leaving 19 bases unmatched. CDR3 length: 18 residues. Looked up from germline, CDR1 is KGHDR and CDR2 is SFDVKD. This CDR3 reads CATSAGLAGGRTSGGQYF. CDR3 DNA sequence: TGTGCCACCAGTGCCGGGCTAGCGGGGGGGCGGACAAGTGGTGGGCAGTATTTT.

This clone was observed a single time. V usage is TRBV5-4 and J usage is TRBJ2-4; TRBD1 agrees at 10 bases. This CDR3 comprises 14 residues. CDR1 is SGHNT, CDR2 YYREEE, per germline (reference sequence). With V trimmed by 0 bases and J by 6 bases, 0 bases remained unmatched. CDR3 region: CASSLGTGGNIQYF. The CDR3 DNA reads TGTGCCAGCAGCTTGGGGACAGGGGGAAACATTCAGTACTTC.

The chain recombines TRBV2 with TRBJ2-5; D might be TRBD1 (6 bases). The germline V and J ends were trimmed by 8 bases and 5 bases, with 9 bases remaining between them. The CDR3 has 11 amino acids. From germline, CDR1 is SNHLY and CDR2 FYNNEI. The CDR3 DNA follows: TGTGCCAGCTGGGGGCGGGAGACCCAGTACTTC. Its translation: CASWGRETQYF.

The chain links TRBV6-5 to TRBJ1-1, with a weak D call TRBD1 (5 bases). This CDR3 is 15 amino acids long. Trimming took 6 bases from V and 1 from J, leaving 15 bases between them. Per the germline V gene, CDR1 is MNHEY and CDR2 is SVGAGI. CDR3 loop: CASSPEIGANTEAFF. DNA of the CDR3: TGTGCCAGCAGCCCAGAGATAGGGGCGAACACTGAAGCTTTCTTT.

The rearrangement uses TRBV9 and TRBJ2-1; 9 bases are a match to TRBD1. CDR3 length equals 14 residues. Germline lookup yields CDR1 SGDLS and CDR2 YYNGEE. V lost 4 bases, J lost 6 bases, and 5 bases stayed unmatched. CDR3 sequence reads: CASSFRQGVNEQFF. The CDR3 DNA reads as TGTGCCAGCAGCTTTCGACAGGGGGTCAATGAGCAGTTCTTC.

This sequence joins TRBV3-1 (or the pseudogene TRBV3-2) and TRBJ1-5; 8 positions agree with TRBD1. J was trimmed by 10 bases and V by 4 bases; bases with no gene match: 15. Germline V gives CDR1 LGHDT, CDR2 YNNKEL (reference sequence). The CDR3 has 16 amino acids. The CDR3 is CASSPGGRLREDPQHF. For the CDR3, the DNA is TGTGCCAGCAGCCCAGGGGGCAGGCTCCGTGAAGATCCCCAGCATTTT.

This chain uses TRBV27 with TRBJ1-2; 7 bases line up with TRBD1. The trim removed 6 bases at V and 3 bases at J, leaving 1 base unmatched. Looked up from germline, CDR1 is MNHEY and CDR2 is SMNVEV (reference sequence). The CDR3 is 12 amino acids. The CDR3 nucleotides read TGTGCCAGCAGAACAGGGGACTATGGCTACACCTTC. Translated, it gives CASRTGDYGYTF.

This chain connects TRBV4-1 to TRBJ2-5; 9 bases are shared with TRBD2. The CDR3 extends over 16 amino acids. Germline assignment: CDR1 MGHRA and CDR2 YSYEKL. Trimming cost V 0 bases and J 6 bases; bases outside gene matches: 8. The CDR3 loop reads CASSQEVQAGGKTQYF. The CDR3 DNA sequence: TGCGCCAGCAGCCAAGAAGTTCAGGCGGGGGGGAAGACCCAGTACTTC.

This clone appeared once. This rearrangement joins TRBV6-1 to TRBJ1-2; perhaps TRBD1 as D (6 bases). In germline, CDR1 is MNHNS, CDR2 SASEGT. This CDR3 contains 14 residues. V dropped 3 bases and J dropped 7 bases, with 15 bases sitting between them. The CDR3 loop reads CASSEETGVSGYTF. DNA of the CDR3: TGTGCCAGCAGTGAGGAGACAGGAGTAAGTGGCTACACCTTC.

The rearrangement links TRBV2 to TRBJ1-1, with 7 bases that match TRBD1. The ends lost 6 bases at V and 7 bases at J; junction bases unmatched: 11. The CDR3 has 14 amino acids. CDR1 SNHLY and CDR2 FYNNEI come from the germline V gene. Here the CDR3 DNA reads TGTGCCAGCAGCAAAGGAACCCGGGACAGTGAAGCTTTCTTT. Translating it yields CASSKGTRDSEAFF. Complete variable domain (other parts from reference TRBV2 and TRBJ1-1): EPEVTQTPSHQVTQMGQEVILRCVPISNHLYFYWYRQILGQKVEFLVSFYNNEISEKSEIFDDQFSVERPDGSNFTLKIRSTKLEDSAMYFCASSKGTRDSEAFFGQGTRLTVV.